The T cell receptor beta chain under discussion was sequenced for a study of beta chain features in type 1 diabetes (dated by TCRdb to 2016 to 2019). About the investigation overall: Mean age, gender distribution, total cell number and subset yield were not different between patients and healthy donors. A total of about 100 million sorted cells were examined across all samples, and RNA yield correlated strongly with the number of cells per subset. Naive and central memory subsets were obtained from all 30 or so donors, but regulatory and stem cell-like memory subsets were isolated from only 8 patients and roughly eight healthy donors. The study compared TCRB repertoires of sorted circulating CD4+ T cell subsets between recently diagnosed type 1 diabetes patients and matched healthy donors. Study-wide conclusions, independent of this receptor: A moderate but significant shortening of TCRB CDR3 length was observed in type 1 diabetes patients in all four CD4+ subsets. Only small numbers of individuals were included in the HLA sub-analyses, which left unresolved whether HLA type had any influence on TCRB rearrangement. Because cDNA was sequenced instead of genomic DNA, highly expressing activated cells could be over-represented, though the groups showed no difference in activation or CD3 levels. Naive, central memory and regulatory TCRB repertoires appeared to be more alike among patients than among healthy donors. At VDJ recombination sites, type 1 diabetes patients had fewer insertions and more deleted nucleotides, which implies abnormalities in thymic rearrangement. Shorter templates might be favored by PCR, yet because patient and control samples were amplified and corrected together, any such skew would affect both groups equally.

Each donor gave one peripheral blood draw, around 0.12 L on average, collected into heparinised tubes. A BD FACSAria II and a panel including CD45RO, CCR7, CD25, CD127, CD95 and CD27 were used to sort naive, central memory, regulatory and stem cell-like memory CD4+ T cells. A purity above 95% was achieved for all sorted populations. Right away, PBMCs were isolated by Lymphoprep density gradient centrifugation and were stained directly, with no culture step. So that batch effects would be minimized, each experiment stained and sorted samples in pairs, pairing one healthy donor with one patient. Turning to this clone: Its antigen is currently not known. Base qualities were left out, and no much larger clone turns up one base away.

The V and J ends are trimmed by 0 bases and 1 base, leaving 6 bases between them. The CDR3 holds 14 amino acids from the cysteine to the phenylalanine. Solely the CDR3 DNA is kept, with 42 bases framed from the first base. CDR1 and CDR2 (MNHEY, SVGAGI) derive from the germline V gene. The entire isolated RNA was reverse transcribed using the High Capacity cDNA Reverse Transcription Kit, and thus expressed TCRB transcripts were sequenced. Deep immunoSEQ sequencing was performed on naive, central memory and regulatory T cell samples, with an average of around 3.4 million total reads per sample. Sorted cells were lysed in RLT buffer, and RNA was extracted using DNase-treated RNeasy Micro or Mini kits according to cell number. Each cell subset was processed separately to prevent cross-contamination, with patient and healthy donor samples processed together. Using the immunoSEQ multiplex PCR, TCRB sequences were amplified from cDNA into 87-bp fragments spanning the CDR3 region. Sequencing of the amplicons was performed on the Illumina HiSeq platform. Concerning the study's data processing: PCR bias was corrected computationally using synthetic template baselines, and reads within Hamming distance 2 were collapsed, with unmergeable singletons discarded. By aligning reads against IMGT, V, D and J genes, CDR3 length, and insertions or deletions at six rearrangement sites were assigned. Within each subset, clonotype counts were normalized to the number of sorted cells before true diversity and Gini coefficients were calculated with the tcR R package. Repertoire sharing was quantified using the overlap coefficient calculated on TCRB nucleotide sequences. Out-of-frame TCRB sequences from naive cells were analyzed to stand in for the pre-selection repertoire. Entries here come from immuneACCESS through TCRdb and include only in-frame sequences with V and J called. Some clones fail to appear in such tables; in the studies checked, an unresolved V gene covers under half of the shortfall, and the cause of the remainder is unknown. V and J calls plus clone size are reproduced from that table; the DNA served to infer D and trimming. Across this sample there are hundreds of thousands of clones, with over 12% seen only once. The biggest ten clones account for 0.03% to 0.045% of the sample.

Source material: naive CD4+ T cells from blood. The cell subset or site label here, explained by the study, means: true naive CD4+ T cells. The receptor was isolated from a man aged 18 to 30 with type 1 diabetes. The chain employs TRBV6-5 and TRBJ2-5, with the D gene too uncertain to name. The CDR3 region: CASSYSSAQETQYF. At the DNA level, the sequence is TGTGCCAGCAGTTACTCCAGTGCCCAAGAGACCCAGTACTTC.